This is a list of T cell receptor beta chains from one sample in a study of T cell repertoires in cytomegalovirus infection. From the reads, TCRdb called clonotypes with MiXCR, one entry per CDR3 protein. The profile shows about 440,000 distinct CDR3 sequences, approximately 30% of them singletons. The sequenced sample was PBMCs. These receptors all stem from a human donor in good health (CMV status not recorded). Some clones in this sample may be carry-over from other donors' samples. Each CDR3 is given with its conserved first and last residue. D genes are given only for firm matches. Rows may omit the clone size; those that give it use once, few, many or a size class.

>TRBD2|TRBJ2-1|many|TRBV7-6
CASSFETSGGTEQFF
TGTGCCAGCAGCTTTGAGACTAGCGGGGGGACTGAGCAGTTCTTC
>TRBD2|TRBJ2-3|few|TRBV12-3/TRBV12-4
CASTDLPSIAGGLSDTQYF
TGTGCCAGCACCGATCTCCCCTCTATAGCGGGGGGCCTCTCAGATACGCAGTATTTT
>TRBD1|TRBJ1-5|few|TRBV12-3/TRBV12-4
CASSLFRTGLKGVRPQHF
TGTGCCAGCAGTTTATTTAGGACAGGGCTTAAAGGGGTTAGGCCCCAGCATTTT
>.|TRBJ1-5|many|TRBV7-2
CASSSFGSSNQPQHF
TGTGCCAGCAGCTCCTTCGGGTCAAGCAATCAGCCCCAGCATTTT
>.|TRBJ1-1|few|TRBV18
CASSPGLGQGPNTEAFF
TGTGCCAGCTCCCCGGGTCTAGGGCAGGGACCGAACACTGAAGCTTTCTTT
>TRBD2|TRBJ2-3|few|TRBV20-1
CSASGLAGGPTDTQYF
TGCAGTGCTAGTGGGCTAGCGGGGGGGCCGACAGATACGCAGTATTTT
>.|TRBJ2-7|.|TRBV29-1
CSVEQASYEQYF
TGCAGCGTTGAACAGGCCTCCTACGAGCAGTACTTC
>.|TRBJ2-7|many|TRBV10-3
CAISDSERLDEQYF
TGTGCCATCAGTGACTCAGAAAGACTGGACGAGCAGTACTTC
>.|TRBJ2-1|.|TRBV12-3/TRBV12-4
CASSPPLQGVNEQFF
TGTGCCAGCAGCCCCCCTTTACAGGGAGTCAATGAGCAGTTCTTC
>.|TRBJ2-2|few|TRBV7-2
CASSLGDATGELFF
TGTGCCAGCAGCTTGGGGGATGCTACCGGGGAGCTGTTTTTT
>.|TRBJ2-5|few|TRBV4-1
CASSQDRPGPRETQYF
TGCGCCAGCAGCCAAGATCGCCCAGGGCCCAGGGAGACCCAGTACTTC
>.|TRBJ2-7|few|TRBV10-3
CAISDFGAQTTYEQYF
TGTGCCATCAGTGACTTCGGAGCCCAGACGACCTACGAGCAGTACTTC
>.|TRBJ2-5|.|TRBV15
CATSRDKVMETQYF
TGTGCCACCAGCAGAGATAAAGTGATGGAGACCCAGTACTTC
>TRBD1|TRBJ2-3|.|TRBV7-6
CASSPGGRPSSTDTQYF
TGTGCCAGCAGCCCAGGGGGACGTCCCTCTAGCACAGATACGCAGTATTTT
>.|TRBJ2-7|.|TRBV2
CASSDPSSYEQYF
TGTGCCAGCAGTGACCCCAGCTCCTACGAGCAGTACTTC
>.|TRBJ1-2|.|TRBV7-2
CASSSQGGIYFYTF
TGTGCCAGCAGCTCCCAGGGCGGCATCTATTTCTACACCTTC
>.|TRBJ1-5|few|TRBV7-2
CASSQTMRNQPQHF
TGTGCCAGCAGCCAGACCATGCGCAATCAGCCCCAGCATTTT
>.|TRBJ1-5|many|TRBV7-2
CASSARGHPNQPQHF
TGTGCCAGCAGCGCCCGGGGGCACCCAAATCAGCCCCAGCATTTT
>.|TRBJ2-7|few|TRBV6-1
CAIDGRGDYEQYF
TGTGCCATAGATGGCAGGGGAGACTACGAGCAGTACTTC
>TRBD2|TRBJ2-3|few|TRBV6-5
CASSYPGLNSDTQYF
TGTGCCAGCAGTTACCCGGGACTAAATTCAGATACGCAGTATTTT
>.|TRBJ2-1|many|TRBV7-8
CASSLAPRRGLNNEQFF
TGTGCCAGCAGCTTAGCCCCGAGGAGGGGGCTAAACAATGAGCAGTTCTTC
>.|TRBJ1-6|once|TRBV6-2/TRBV6-3
CSSSYSIWSSPLHF
TGTTCCAGCAGTTACTCGATTTGGAGTTCACCCCTCCACTTT
>.|TRBJ2-7|.|TRBV2
CASRVGQLYEQYF
TGTGCCAGCAGGGTAGGACAGCTTTACGAGCAGTACTTC
>TRBD2|TRBJ2-5|.|TRBV6-1
CASSPGWSSGGQETQYF
TGTGCCAGCAGCCCCGGTTGGAGTAGCGGGGGCCAAGAGACCCAGTACTTC
>TRBD1|TRBJ2-3|few|TRBV6-1
CASSGDRGINADTQYF
TGTGCCAGCAGTGGGGACAGGGGAATCAACGCAGATACGCAGTATTTT
>.|TRBJ1-1|.|TRBV4-2
CASSQEAGGDTEAFF
TGTGCCAGCAGCCAAGAGGCGGGGGGTGACACTGAAGCTTTCTTT
>.|TRBJ1-2|many|TRBV7-2
CASSLAGTANYGYTF
TGTGCCAGCAGCTTAGCTGGCACCGCTAACTATGGCTACACCTTC
>.|TRBJ1-5|.|TRBV7-9
CASSLVRREGQPQHF
TGTGCCAGCAGCTTAGTGAGGAGGGAGGGACAGCCCCAGCATTTT
>.|TRBJ2-1|many|TRBV7-6
CASSPRIGSYNEQFF
TGTGCCAGCAGCCCTAGGATTGGGTCCTACAATGAGCAGTTCTTC
>TRBD2|TRBJ2-1|.|TRBV7-9
CASSLPGTSGGEFYNEQFF
TGTGCCAGCAGCTTACCTGGGACTAGCGGGGGGGAATTCTACAATGAGCAGTTCTTC
>TRBD1|TRBJ2-2|.|TRBV5-4
CASSPRPGQTNTGELFF
TGTGCCAGCAGCCCTCGTCCGGGACAGACGAACACCGGGGAGCTGTTTTTT
>TRBD2|TRBJ2-1|.|TRBV5-4
CASSLIGTSGRTEQFF
TGTGCCAGCAGCTTGATAGGGACTAGTGGCAGGACTGAGCAGTTCTTC
>.|TRBJ1-6|many|TRBV7-8
CASSLRDRGNSPLHF
TGTGCCAGCAGCTTACGGGACCGGGGCAATTCACCCCTCCACTTT
>.|TRBJ2-3|few|TRBV14
CASSQVGRIRRYF
TGTGCCAGCAGCCAAGTGGGTAGGATACGGAGATATTTT
>.|TRBJ1-2|.|TRBV2
CASSDGGGNYGYPF
TGTGCCAGCAGTGATGGGGGGGGCAACTATGGCTACCCCTTC
>.|TRBJ2-1|many|TRBV12-3/TRBV12-4
CASRLQEYNEQFF
TGTGCCAGCCGTCTCCAGGAATACAATGAGCAGTTCTTC
>TRBD2|TRBJ2-1|.|TRBV5-5
CASSGGLAGGFSSYNEQFF
TGTGCCAGCAGCGGGGGACTAGCGGGGGGGTTCAGCTCCTACAATGAGCAGTTCTTC
>TRBD2|TRBJ2-3|.|TRBV25-1
CASRPSGGRTDTQYF
TGTGCCAGCAGGCCTAGCGGGGGACGCACAGATACGCAGTATTTT
>.|TRBJ1-5|.|TRBV12-3/TRBV12-4
CASTTGGGPQHF
TGTGCCAGCACCACCGGGGGGGGGCCCCAGCATTTT
>TRBD1|TRBJ1-1|.|TRBV28
CARRGTVVNTEAFF
TGTGCCCGCAGGGGGACTGTGGTGAACACTGAAGCTTTCTTT